This T cell receptor (beta chain) was profiled in a study of CD8 T cells in Susac syndrome. TCR beta sequencing was performed on blood CD8+ and CD4+ T cells. Germline assignment: CDR1 DFQATT and CDR2 SNEGSKA (reference sequence). The trim removed 1 base at V and 1 base at J, leaving 5 bases unmatched. The CDR3 extends over 15 amino acids. RNA was extracted with the RNeasy kit, and a quantity of roughly 0.5 to 1 ug was reverse transcribed using random hexamers. Amplification of TCR beta CDR3 spanned 54 Vbeta and 13 Jbeta via immunoSEQ multiplex PCR. TCRdb recomputed calls from the immunoSEQ multiplex PCR reads with MiXCR, one row per CDR3 protein. The data contain under 200,000 distinct CDR3 sequences, 85% to 95% of them singletons.

This sequence joins TRBV20-1 and TRBJ1-1, with 8 positions matching TRBD1. The source is a human donor in good health. Sample: CD4+ T cells from PBMCs. The CDR3 DNA sequence: TGCAGTGCTAGAGGGCAGGGGGCTCAGAACACTGAAGCTTTCTTT. Encoded protein: CSARGQGAQNTEAFF.